The T cell receptor (beta chain) under discussion was sequenced for a study of blood T cell repertoires in COVID-19. Method: immunoSEQ multiplex PCR; TCRdb's copy keeps in-frame clones and lacks some. The sample holds more than 75,000 clones; around nine tenths are singletons and the top ten take 7% to 10%. In germline, CDR1 is SEHNR, CDR2 FQNEAQ (reference sequence). CDR3 length: 17 residues. V was clipped by 2 bases and J by 3 bases, with 17 bases between them. The sequence came from a man aged 25 to 45 with acute or convalescent COVID-19. Source material: peripheral blood. The chain carries TRBV7-9 and TRBJ2-1; tentatively, D is TRBD1 (6 bases). The CDR3 sequence is CASSLPPGQRVYNEQFF. CDR3 nucleotides: TGTGCCAGCAGCTTACCGCCGGGACAAAGGGTCTACAATGAGCAGTTCTTC. Looking up the rest from reference TRBV7-9 and TRBJ2-1 gives the full variable domain: DTGVSQNPRHKITKRGQNVTFRCDPISEHNRLYWYRQTLGQGPEFLTYFQNEAQLEKSRLLSDRFSAERPKGSFSTLEIQRTEQGDSAMYLCASSLPPGQRVYNEQFFGPGTRLTVL.